This T cell receptor (beta chain) was sequenced for a study of CD8 T cells in Susac syndrome. The T cells that were sequenced for TCR beta were CD8+ and CD4+ cells from blood. The patients who served as multiple sclerosis controls were treatment-naive and had stable or active relapsing-remitting disease that fulfilled the revised McDonald criteria. TEMRA cells underwent FACS enrichment and CD8+ and CD4+ T cells underwent negative isolation. Overall study findings and caveats: The authors acknowledged that the study's TCR sequencing and HLA analysis involved relatively few individuals.

In the case of this clonotype: The antigen is undetermined.

The RNA input was roughly 0.45 to 1 ug, and it was reverse transcribed with random hexamers. TCRdb re-analysed the immunoSEQ multiplex PCR reads in MiXCR, keeping a single row per CDR3 protein. Of around 270,000 distinct CDR3 sequences listed, 85% are singletons. The CDR3 consists of 17 residues. V lost 0 bases and J 2 bases, leaving 14 bases between the germline ends. Per germline, CDR1 LGHNA and CDR2 YSLEER. The chain combines TRBV4-3 with TRBJ2-4; D call uncertain. The origin of this receptor is a human donor with multiple sclerosis. Material for sequencing was CD8+ T cells from PBMCs. In DNA, the CDR3 is TGCGCCAGCAGCCAAGATCCTGGCGGAATCTCCAAAAACATTCAGTACTTC. Translating gives CASSQDPGGISKNIQYF.